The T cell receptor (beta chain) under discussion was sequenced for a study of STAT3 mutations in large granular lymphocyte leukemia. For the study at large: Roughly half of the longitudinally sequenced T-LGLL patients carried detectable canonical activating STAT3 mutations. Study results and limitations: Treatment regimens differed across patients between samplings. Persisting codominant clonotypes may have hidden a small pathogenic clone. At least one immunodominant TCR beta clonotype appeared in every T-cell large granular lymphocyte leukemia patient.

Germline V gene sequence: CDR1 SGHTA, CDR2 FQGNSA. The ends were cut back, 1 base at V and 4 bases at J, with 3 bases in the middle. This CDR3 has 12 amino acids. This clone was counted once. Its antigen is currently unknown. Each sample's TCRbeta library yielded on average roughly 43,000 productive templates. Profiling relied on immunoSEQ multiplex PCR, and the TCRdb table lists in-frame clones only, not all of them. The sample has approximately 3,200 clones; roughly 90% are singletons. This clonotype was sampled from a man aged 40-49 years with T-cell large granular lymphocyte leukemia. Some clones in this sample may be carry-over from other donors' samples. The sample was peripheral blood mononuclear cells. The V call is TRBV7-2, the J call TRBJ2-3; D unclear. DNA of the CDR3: TGTGCCAGCAGCTTAGTAGCAGATACGCAGTATTTT. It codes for CASSLVADTQYF.